The rows below give T cell receptor beta chains drawn from one sample of a study of T cell responses to AZD1222 COVID-19 vaccine. Sequencing used immunoSEQ multiplex PCR; TCRdb keeps in-frame clones, though not all of them. The table has around 76,000 clones, more than 75% seen once. This specimen was peripheral blood, taken on day 0 of AZD1222 vaccination. All receptors come from an adult in good health. The conserved cysteine and the conserved F or W are not part of the CDR3 here.

V gene,J gene,CDR3 protein
TRBV5-4,TRBJ1-2,ASSLGENYGYT
TRBV2,TRBJ2-2,ASSELETGELF
TRBV24-1,TRBJ1-5,ATKDTNNQPQH
TRBV11-2,TRBJ2-7,ASSGYTGSGEQY
TRBV7-2,TRBJ1-6,ASSSVGAHTPLH
TRBV28,TRBJ2-5,ASSLLLETQY
TRBV29-1,TRBJ2-7,SVGWDRGREQY
TRBV7-3,TRBJ2-3,ASSLRGSTDTQY
TRBV18,TRBJ2-7,ASSTQGADYEQY
TRBV5-1,TRBJ1-2,ASSLIIRQDLYGYT
TRBV7-2,TRBJ2-5,ASSYGYMETQY
TRBV3-1/TRBV3-2,TRBJ1-6,ASSPTGGKSPLH
TRBV4-3,TRBJ2-7,ASSQDRSGQGYEQY
TRBV4-3,TRBJ1-2,ASSPGSYGYT
TRBV11-3,TRBJ1-1,ASSLSRGRTEAF
TRBV7-2,TRBJ2-7,ASSPGNIFPGYEQY
TRBV13,TRBJ1-2,ASSLDNLFGDGYT
TRBV10-3,TRBJ2-3,AISSTNPITDTQY
TRBV9,TRBJ1-6,ASSTQGGNSPLH
TRBV9,TRBJ2-2,ASSVERGGHTGELF
TRBV6-5,TRBJ1-3,ASSYSGSSQNTIY
TRBV7-2,TRBJ2-1,ASTAGSGTYNEQF
TRBV6-1,TRBJ2-3,ASSVAGGPVDTQY
TRBV30,TRBJ1-2,AWSPGGQGVGT
TRBV7-2,TRBJ2-2,ASSPGLLAGGGTGELF
TRBV4-2,TRBJ2-5,ASSQAVLAGGQGETQY
TRBV7-2,TRBJ2-7,ASSLEAFDEQY
TRBV5-5,TRBJ2-5,ASSYIDVGVETQY
TRBV14,TRBJ1-2,ASSSLGSGYT
TRBV19,TRBJ2-1,ASSIRLAGASSYNEQF
TRBV5-1,TRBJ1-4,ASSFGTGVEKLF
TRBV19,TRBJ1-5,ASTRETGKGQPQH
TRBV5-4,TRBJ1-2,ASSLRDGYT
TRBV4-1,TRBJ2-7,ASSQPGRGLYEQY
TRBV15,TRBJ2-4,ATSRSGGAKNIQY
TRBV5-1,TRBJ1-1,ASSSLRVLGTEAF
TRBV5-1,TRBJ2-3,ASSVPGAGNIADTQY
TRBV7-2,TRBJ1-4,ASSLAGSNEKLF
TRBV5-4,TRBJ1-1,ASSLLGTGDAF
TRBV4-3,TRBJ1-5,ASFAGGDSNQPQH
TRBV5-1,TRBJ1-5,ASSWTGNQPQH
TRBV15,TRBJ1-1,ATSNRPGNTEAF
TRBV28,TRBJ2-1,ASSSSGESSYNEQF
TRBV27,TRBJ2-1,ASSLIAGGRERL
TRBV7-3,TRBJ2-2,ASSLMGLAGNTGELF
TRBV24-1,TRBJ2-3,ATSDTAGATDTQY
TRBV15,TRBJ2-3,ATSRGTGGSTDTQY
TRBV5-1,TRBJ2-2,ASSQQGNGGELF
TRBV6-2/TRBV6-3,TRBJ1-5,ASSPQGDEPQH
TRBV12-3/TRBV12-4,TRBJ1-5,ASSLGGQPQH
TRBV5-4,TRBJ2-3,ASRQGLAGTDTQY
TRBV3-1/TRBV3-2,TRBJ1-4,ASSQGTSPSGLF
TRBV19,TRBJ1-5,ASSRWDREEQPQH
TRBV18,TRBJ2-1,ASSPPVSGGSYNEQF